This passage covers 29 T cell receptor beta chains from one sample sequenced in a study of OX40 agonist ivuxolimab in advanced cancers. Some clones are missing from TCRdb's copy, which holds only in-frame ones; the method was immunoSEQ multiplex PCR. The repertoire holds about 48,000 clones, with just under 90% as singletons. The sample consisted of CD4+ or CD8+ T cells sorted from blood, taken in a trial of the OX40 agonist ivuxolimab. The receptors shown here come from an adult with an advanced solid tumor such as melanoma, head and neck, liver or kidney cancer.

V is TRBV19 and J is TRBJ2-3; a possible D gene is TRBD2 (6 bases). Germline V gene data show CDR1 as LNHDA and CDR2 as SQIVND (reference sequence). V was trimmed by 6 bases and J by 0 bases, leaving 13 bases between them. The CDR3 consists of 15 residues. The CDR3 nucleotides read TGTGCCAGTAGCCGGGACTTCCTTAGCACAGATACGCAGTATTTT. Translating gives CASSRDFLSTDTQYF.

The chain carries TRBV14 and TRBJ2-1; D unresolved. CDR1 SGHDN and CDR2 FVKESK come from the germline V gene. The CDR3 length is 13 residues. The V end lost 0 bases, the J end lost 9 bases, and 9 bases lay between the germline ends. CDR3 DNA sequence: TGTGCCAGCAGCCAAGATAGATTCAGTGAGCAGTTCTTC. Translated, it gives CASSQDRFSEQFF.

This chain uses TRBV7-2 with TRBJ2-7; D is unresolved. Looked up from germline, CDR1 is SGHTA and CDR2 is FQGNSA. The CDR3 consists of 13 residues. The germline V and J ends were trimmed by 3 bases and 3 bases, with 9 bases remaining between them. The CDR3 reads CASSFDTLYEQYF. In nucleotides, the CDR3 is TGTGCCAGCAGCTTTGATACCCTCTACGAGCAGTACTTC.

The chain employs TRBV6-5 and TRBJ2-3; D is unresolved. Germline V CDR1 and CDR2: MNHEY, SVGAGI. The CDR3 has 16 residues. Trimming shortened V by 0 bases and J by 0 bases, and 10 bases separated the two germline ends. CDR3 sequence reads: CASSYSIRQSTDTQYF. The CDR3 nucleotides are TGTGCCAGCAGTTACTCGATCAGGCAGAGCACAGATACGCAGTATTTT.

The rearrangement uses TRBV7-9 and TRBJ1-5; D is ambiguous. Germline V gene lookup returns CDR1 SEHNR and CDR2 FQNEAQ (reference sequence). This CDR3 has 15 residues. V shed 7 bases and J shed 1 base, with 14 bases lying between them. CDR3: CASTWGVTSNQPQHF. As DNA, the CDR3 is TGTGCCAGCACCTGGGGAGTTACCAGCAATCAGCCCCAGCATTTT. The variable domain in full, completed from reference TRBV7-9 and TRBJ1-5, reads DTGVSQNPRHKITKRGQNVTFRCDPISEHNRLYWYRQTLGQGPEFLTYFQNEAQLEKSRLLSDRFSAERPKGSFSTLEIQRTEQGDSAMYLCASTWGVTSNQPQHFGDGTRLSIL.

The rearrangement links TRBV9 to TRBJ2-7, with 9 bases matching TRBD1. The CDR3 is 14 amino acids. Per the germline V gene, CDR1 is SGDLS and CDR2 is YYNGEE. The ends lost 0 bases at V and 3 bases at J; junction bases unmatched: 1. The CDR3 is CASSVAGQGYEQYF. In DNA form, the CDR3 reads TGTGCCAGCAGCGTAGCGGGACAGGGCTACGAGCAGTACTTC.

The V gene is TRBV6-5, the J gene TRBJ1-2, with D perhaps matching TRBD1 (5 bases). In germline, CDR1 is MNHEY, CDR2 SVGAGI. This CDR3 comprises 13 residues. The germline V and J ends were trimmed by 7 bases and 5 bases, with 14 bases remaining between them. CDR3 DNA: TGTGCCAGCACATCAGGGTACTATTATGGCTACACCTTC. Protein sequence: CASTSGYYYGYTF.

This clone was found a few times. The rearrangement joins TRBV19 to TRBJ2-7; 9 bases match TRBD1. In germline, CDR1 is LNHDA, CDR2 SQIVND (reference sequence). The junction had 4 bases not matched to a gene; V was cut back by 7 bases and J by 3 bases. This CDR3 is 13 amino acids long. The CDR3 region is CASTSTGGYEQYF. CDR3 sequence (DNA): TGTGCCAGTACCTCGACAGGGGGCTACGAGCAGTACTTC.

The chain carries TRBV6-7 and TRBJ1-1; D is unresolved. TRBV6-7 has ORF status, its function being uncertain. Trimming removed 6 bases at V and 6 bases at J, with 5 bases between. This CDR3 has 10 residues. CDR3 residues: CASSGAEAFF. The CDR3, as DNA: TGTGCCAGCAGCGGGGCTGAAGCTTTCTTT.

The rearrangement links TRBV4-2 to TRBJ2-2, with 7 bases aligning to TRBD1. This CDR3 region has 16 residues. V shed 5 bases and J 7 bases; nucleotides not matched to a gene: 13. Germline CDR1 LGHNA, CDR2 YNFKEQ. CDR3 DNA: TGTGCCAGCAGCGTACGACAGGGCACATCTCTCGGGGAGCTGTTTTTT. Encoded protein: CASSVRQGTSLGELFF.

The rearrangement uses TRBV6-6 and TRBJ2-1; D ambiguous. The CDR3 extends over 13 amino acids. CDR1 MNHNY and CDR2 SVGAGI come from the germline V gene (reference sequence). The ends were cut back, 10 bases at V and 9 bases at J, with 19 bases in the middle. The CDR3 region has the DNA TGTGCCATCGGCTACAAGCACGGCGGTGAGCAGTTCTTC. Its translation: CAIGYKHGGEQFF.

The V call is TRBV2, the J call TRBJ1-5; 7 bases align to TRBD1. J was trimmed by 5 bases and V by 6 bases; bases with no gene match: 10. Germline values: CDR1 SNHLY, CDR2 FYNNEI. This CDR3 is built from 15 residues. CDR3 bases: TGTGCCAGCAGCCTATATGGGAGGGGGCATCAGCCCCAGCATTTT. Its protein product is CASSLYGRGHQPQHF. The complete variable domain, with remaining parts taken from reference TRBV2 and TRBJ1-5, reads EPEVTQTPSHQVTQMGQEVILRCVPISNHLYFYWYRQILGQKVEFLVSFYNNEISEKSEIFDDQFSVERPDGSNFTLKIRSTKLEDSAMYFCASSLYGRGHQPQHFGDGTRLSIL.

The rearrangement uses TRBV9 and TRBJ2-3, with 7 bases lining up with TRBD2. Germline CDR1 reads SGDLS; CDR2 reads YYNGEE. The CDR3 is 15 residues long. Unmatched junction bases numbered 4, after V lost 1 base and J lost 2 bases. The CDR3 DNA reads TGTGCCAGCAGCGTACGGCTAGCGGACACAGATACGCAGTATTTT. It translates to CASSVRLADTDTQYF.

This clone was found a few times. The chain is built from TRBV2 and TRBJ1-1; D remains ambiguous. This CDR3 has 10 residues. The germline V gene has CDR1 SNHLY and CDR2 FYNNEI. Trimming took off 5 bases at V and 7 bases at J, with 5 bases between the two ends. The CDR3 sequence: CASSLGEAFF. The CDR3 coding sequence is TGTGCCAGCAGTTTAGGTGAAGCTTTCTTT.

The rearrangement joins TRBV6-5 to TRBJ2-7, with D unclear. V lost 5 bases and J 7 bases, leaving 15 bases between the germline ends. CDR3 size: 13 residues. Germline CDR1 is MNHEY and CDR2 is SVGAGI. DNA of the CDR3: TGTGCCAGCAGTCCCGTTAGGAGAGGAGAGCAGTACTTC. Translation gives CASSPVRRGEQYF.

V and J are TRBV9 and TRBJ2-7; no clear D gene. Germline V gene data show CDR1 as SGDLS and CDR2 as YYNGEE. CDR3 length: 14 residues. V lost 0 bases, J lost 2 bases, and 9 bases lay in between. Here the CDR3 reads CASSVEGSPYEQYF. In DNA form, the CDR3 reads TGTGCCAGCAGCGTAGAGGGATCCCCCTACGAGCAGTACTTC.

The V call is TRBV7-2, the J call TRBJ2-3; the D is unclear. The length of the CDR3 is 12 residues. The V gene's germline CDR1 is SGHTA and CDR2 FQGNSA. The V and J ends lost 3 bases and 9 bases respectively, with 10 bases between them. CDR3: CASSLDRVTQYF. The CDR3 region has the DNA TGTGCCAGCAGCTTGGACCGGGTGACGCAGTATTTT.

The chain uses TRBV9 and TRBJ2-2; D unresolved. The CDR3 consists of 12 residues. Trimming left V 0 bases short and J 6 bases short, with 3 bases between. Germline CDR1 reads SGDLS; CDR2 reads YYNGEE. CDR3 region: CASSVDPGELFF. In DNA, the CDR3 is TGTGCCAGCAGCGTAGACCCCGGGGAGCTGTTTTTT.

This clone occurred once. The J gene is TRBJ2-1, the V gene TRBV7-2, with 11 bases that match TRBD2. The J segment lost 5 bases and the V segment lost 4 bases, leaving 10 bases of the junction unmatched. This CDR3 is built from 17 residues. Germline CDR1 reads SGHTA; CDR2 reads FQGNSA. CDR3 region: CASSSYTSGSWDNEQFF. The DNA for the CDR3 is TGTGCCAGCAGCTCGTATACTAGCGGGAGTTGGGACAATGAGCAGTTCTTC.

The rearrangement links TRBV29-1 to TRBJ1-2; D is unresolved. CDR1 and CDR2 (germline): SQVTM, ANQGSEA. There are 11 residues in the CDR3. The V end lost 3 bases, the J end lost 0 bases, and 2 bases lay between the germline ends. CDR3 sequence (DNA): TGCAGCGTTGATCCTAACTATGGCTACACCTTC. Translating gives CSVDPNYGYTF.

V is TRBV29-1 and J is TRBJ1-1, with 7 bases fitting TRBD1. The CDR3 covers 12 residues. Germline V gene data show CDR1 as SQVTM and CDR2 as ANQGSEA. With 7 bases clipped from V and 1 base from J, the junction kept 3 bases outside the gene matches. Written as DNA, the CDR3 is TGCAGCGCGTGGACAGGGAACACTGAAGCTTTCTTT. It codes for CSAWTGNTEAFF. The full variable domain, in which reference TRBV29-1 and TRBJ1-1 provide the parts outside the CDR3, is SAVISQKPSRDICQRGTSLTIQCQVDSQVTMMFWYRQQPGQSLTLIATANQGSEATYESGFVIDKFPISRPNLTFSTLTVSNMSPEDSSIYLCSAWTGNTEAFFGQGTRLTVV.

The chain combines TRBV6-6 with TRBJ2-5, with D perhaps TRBD1 or TRBD2 (6 bases each). Trimming took off 6 bases at V and 1 base at J, with 18 bases between the two ends. Germline-derived CDR1 and CDR2 are MNHNY and SVGAGI (reference sequence). The CDR3 has 16 residues. CDR3 DNA: TGTGCCAGCAGCCGCCGGGGGCAGGGCTTCCAAGAGACCCAGTACTTC. Translation gives CASSRRGQGFQETQYF.

DNA for the CDR3: TGTGCCAGCAGCTTTGGACAGGGGAACTACGAGCAGTACTTC. Protein product: CASSFGQGNYEQYF. The gene calls are TRBV5-4 and TRBJ2-7, with 9 positions matching TRBD1. The CDR3 is 14 residues long. The ends lost 2 bases at V and 3 bases at J; junction bases unmatched: 3. Germline CDR1 and CDR2: SGHNT and YYREEE (reference sequence).

The gene calls are TRBV7-9 and TRBJ1-1; perhaps TRBD1 as D (5 bases). CDR1 and CDR2 from the germline V gene are SEHNR and FQNEAQ (reference sequence). Between the trimmed V and J ends, which lost 4 bases and 0 bases, there was a span of 15 bases. There are 16 residues in the CDR3. The CDR3 bases are TGTGCCAGCAGCTCCCGGGACCCTTTCATGAACACTGAAGCTTTCTTT. It encodes CASSSRDPFMNTEAFF.

The chain links TRBV29-1 to TRBJ1-2, with TRBD1 identical over 9 bases. Germline lookup yields CDR1 SQVTM and CDR2 ANQGSEA. CDR3 length equals 12 residues. V lost 3 bases and J lost 8; bases outside the gene matches: 4. The CDR3 bases are TGCAGCGTTGAGGACAGGGGTCGGGGCTACACCTTC. As protein: CSVEDRGRGYTF.

The chain recombines TRBV28 with TRBJ2-3, with 9 bases that match TRBD1. From germline, CDR1 is MDHEN and CDR2 SYDVKM. Trimming removed 5 bases from V and 8 bases from J; junction bases left unmatched: 8. This CDR3 is built from 14 residues. CDR3 residues: CASSLRATGGTQYF. Here the CDR3 DNA reads TGTGCCAGCAGTCTGAGGGCGACAGGGGGTACGCAGTATTTT.

J is TRBJ2-1 and V is TRBV13; D might be TRBD2 (5 bases). V lost 1 base, J lost 6 bases, and 13 bases lay in between. The CDR3 is made up of 15 amino acids. Germline V CDR1 and CDR2: PRHDT, FYEKMQ (reference sequence). DNA for the CDR3: TGTGCCAGCAGCTTAGAGGCTAGCATGGGCAATGAGCAGTTCTTC. Encoded protein: CASSLEASMGNEQFF. The full variable domain, rest sourced from reference TRBV13 and TRBJ2-1, is AAGVIQSPRHLIKEKRETATLKCYPIPRHDTVYWYQQGPGQDPQFLISFYEKMQSDKGSIPDRFSAQQFSDYHSELNMSSLELGDSALYFCASSLEASMGNEQFFGPGTRLTVL.

This clone was seen more than once but under ten times. CDR3 in DNA: TGTGCCACCTGTACCAGGAGCAATCAGCCCCAGCATTTT. It encodes CATCTRSNQPQHF. The chain has TRBV15 and TRBJ1-5; D not resolved. V lost 8 bases and J 1 base, leaving 9 bases between the germline ends. CDR3 size: 13 residues. Germline V lookup: CDR1 LNHNV, CDR2 YYDKDF (reference sequence).

V gene TRBV9 combines with J gene TRBJ2-5, with a possible D match to TRBD2 (5 bases). The V end was cut by 0 bases, the J end by 4 bases, with 10 bases between. CDR3 size: 14 residues. The V gene's germline CDR1 is SGDLS and CDR2 YYNGEE. Written as DNA, the CDR3 is TGTGCCAGCAGCGTAGTGGGGAGTGGAGAGACCCAGTACTTC. This encodes CASSVVGSGETQYF.